This TCR beta chain stems from a study of blood T cell repertoires in COVID-19. Study overall: Samples representing acute and convalescent COVID-19 were sourced from the United States, Italy and Spain.

The CDR3 sequence is 14 residues long. V lost 4 bases to trimming and J lost 8 bases, with 13 bases between them. Germline assignment: CDR1 SGHRS and CDR2 YFSETQ. As handled by the study authors: Amplification of reference gene primers was used by the study to estimate nucleated cell counts. TCRdb's table, derived via immunoSEQ multiplex PCR, lists solely in-frame clones and lacks some. V and J calls plus clone size are reproduced from that table; the DNA served to infer D and trimming. This repertoire shows more than 250,000 clones, about nine tenths found once; its top ten account for 1%. Sequenced input: peripheral blood. The TCR was taken from a man between 45 and 60 years old with active or convalescent COVID-19. The rearrangement uses TRBV5-1 and TRBJ1-6, with a tentative D call TRBD1 (6 bases). CDR3 sequence reads: CASSQGQTDSPLHF. CDR3 nucleotides: TGCGCCAGCAGCCAAGGACAGACTGATTCACCCCTCCACTTT.